The T cell receptor beta chain under discussion was sequenced for a study of blood T cell repertoires in COVID-19. The V and J ends lost 2 bases and 5 bases, in that order; junction bases with no gene match: 6. This CDR3 has 15 residues. Per the germline V gene, CDR1 is ENHRY and CDR2 is SYGVKD. In the study's own analysis: Estimates of nucleated cell counts were drawn from the amplification of reference gene primers. The table came from immunoSEQ multiplex PCR; TCRdb's copy has only in-frame clones and leaves some out. The DNA was the basis for D and trimming; V, J and clone size are from that table. This sample carries roughly 110,000 clones, roughly 84% of them seen once, and the ten largest clones take 4.2%.

The rearrangement links TRBV10-3 to TRBJ1-2, with TRBD1 identical over 9 bases. This receptor was identified in a human donor in a cohort sampled during active COVID-19. The sample taken for sequencing was peripheral blood. CDR3 nucleotides: TGTGCCATCAGTGAGGTACAGGGGGCTTCGTATGGCTACACCTTC. It translates to CAISEVQGASYGYTF.